This TCR beta chain was recorded in a study of T cell responses to AZD1222 COVID-19 vaccine. Study-wide results and caveats: It should be noted that donors were predominantly white British and more often female, and clonal diversity was possibly underestimated. Baseline seropositivity occurred in only a handful of AZD1222 recipients.

Notes on this clone: The antigen is unknown.

Germline V gives CDR1 MNHNS, CDR2 SASEGT. CDR3 length: 15 amino acids. Unmatched junction bases numbered 8, after V lost 2 bases and J lost 8 bases. Some clones are missing from TCRdb's copy, which holds only in-frame ones; the method was immunoSEQ multiplex PCR. The sample contains approximately 140,000 clones, 94% of which appear only once. The chain joins TRBV6-1 to TRBJ1-2; 10 bases are shared with TRBD1. This clonotype was sampled from an adult in good health. The starting material was peripheral blood, obtained on day 0 of AZD1222 vaccination. CDR3 sequence: CASSERGTGDNGYTF. In DNA, the CDR3 is TGTGCCAGCAGTGAACGGGGGACAGGGGATAACGGCTACACCTTC.